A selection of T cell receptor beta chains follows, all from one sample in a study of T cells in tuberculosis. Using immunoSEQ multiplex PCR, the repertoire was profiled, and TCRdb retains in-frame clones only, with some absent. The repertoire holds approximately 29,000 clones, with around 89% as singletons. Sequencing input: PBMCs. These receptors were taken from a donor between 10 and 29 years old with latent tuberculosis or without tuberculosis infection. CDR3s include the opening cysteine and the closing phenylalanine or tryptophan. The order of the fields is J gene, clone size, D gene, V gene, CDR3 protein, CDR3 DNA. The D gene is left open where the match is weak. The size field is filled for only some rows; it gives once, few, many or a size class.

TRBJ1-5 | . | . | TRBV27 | CASSTGGVGHQPQHF | TGTGCCAGCAGCACTGGGGGGGTGGGTCATCAGCCCCAGCATTTT
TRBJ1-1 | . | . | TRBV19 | CASYPPTGNTEAFF | TGTGCCTCCTACCCCCCTACAGGGAACACTGAAGCTTTCTTT
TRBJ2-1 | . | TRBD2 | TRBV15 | CATSRVSGEYNEQFF | TGTGCCACCAGCAGAGTAAGCGGGGAGTACAATGAGCAGTTCTTC
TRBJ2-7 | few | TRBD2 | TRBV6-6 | CASSYKAGGSTYEQYF | TGTGCCAGCAGTTACAAGGCGGGGGGGTCCACCTACGAGCAGTACTTC
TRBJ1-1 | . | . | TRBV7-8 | CASSLESVNTEAFF | TGTGCCAGCAGCTTAGAGTCAGTGAACACTGAAGCTTTCTTT
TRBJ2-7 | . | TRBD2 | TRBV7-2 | CASSLAEGGSPYEQYF | TGTGCCAGCAGCTTAGCGGAGGGCGGGAGCCCCTACGAGCAGTACTTC
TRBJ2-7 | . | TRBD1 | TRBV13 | CASSGSGTDFSYEQYF | TGTGCCAGCAGCGGATCCGGGACAGACTTCTCCTACGAGCAGTACTTC
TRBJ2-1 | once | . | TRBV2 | CASNPTAFNEQFF | TGTGCCAGCAACCCGACAGCGTTCAATGAGCAGTTCTTC
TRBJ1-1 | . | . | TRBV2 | CASSETRTIPEAFF | TGTGCCAGCAGTGAAACTAGGACCATCCCAGAAGCTTTCTTT
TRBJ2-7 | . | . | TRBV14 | CASSQASYEQYF | TGTGCCAGCAGCCAAGCTTCCTACGAGCAGTACTTC
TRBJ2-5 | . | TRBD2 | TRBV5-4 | CASSLSGTSGQETQYF | TGTGCCAGCAGCTTGAGCGGGACTAGCGGGCAAGAGACCCAGTACTTC
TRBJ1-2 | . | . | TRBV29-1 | CGSREDAYGYTF | TGCGGATCTAGGGAGGACGCCTATGGCTACACCTTC
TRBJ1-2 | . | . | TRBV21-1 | CASSAGTGKGYTF | TGTGCCAGCAGTGCCGGGACAGGGAAAGGCTACACCTTC
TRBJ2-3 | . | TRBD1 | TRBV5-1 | CASRAGTGGETDTQYF | TGCGCCAGCAGGGCCGGGACAGGGGGCGAAACAGATACGCAGTATTTT
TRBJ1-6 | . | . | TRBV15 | CATSRDGYYNSPLHF | TGTGCCACCAGCAGAGACGGGTACTATAATTCACCCCTCCACTTT
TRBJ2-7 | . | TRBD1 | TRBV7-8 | CASSSPRTGGSYEQYF | TGTGCCAGCAGCTCCCCGCGGACAGGAGGATCCTACGAGCAGTACTTC
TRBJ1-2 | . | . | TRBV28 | CASSSGQYYGYTF | TGTGCCAGCAGCTCTGGACAGTACTATGGCTACACCTTC
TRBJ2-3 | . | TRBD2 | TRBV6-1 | CASSSRLGGDTQYF | TGTGCCAGCAGTTCCCGGCTCGGGGGGGATACGCAGTATTTT